The 24 T cell receptor beta chains below come from one sample, sequenced in a study of human T cells and chemical hapten exposure. TCRdb re-derived calls from the RACE reads in MiXCR, one entry per CDR3 protein. The sample lists around 82,000 distinct CDR3 sequences, approximately 6.6% occurring once. Time point noted: patch test 2, 6 weeks after DPC sensitization. Treatment given: therapeutic diphenylcyclopropenone sensitization with weekly scalp DPC. The sample here was whole blood, taken in connection with sensitization to the hapten diphenylcyclopropenone (DPC). The receptor set was obtained from a woman in her twenties or thirties with alopecia areata. Some clones in this sample may be carry-over from other donors' samples.

The rearrangement joins TRBV7-9 to TRBJ1-2; unclear D gene. The V end lost 0 bases, the J end lost 4 bases, and 9 bases lay between the germline ends. Germline V gene sequence: CDR1 SEHNR, CDR2 FQNEAQ (reference sequence). The CDR3 loop spans 14 amino acids. The chain's CDR3 is CASSLANSFYGYTF. The CDR3 region has the DNA TGTGCCAGCAGCTTAGCGAACAGCTTCTATGGCTACACCTTC.

In this sample, this clonotype turned up a few times. V usage is TRBV2 and J usage is TRBJ1-1; D is unresolved. The V end lost 6 bases, the J end lost 1 base, and 12 bases lay between the germline ends. The germline V gene has CDR1 SNHLY and CDR2 FYNNEI. This CDR3 has 14 amino acids. CDR3: CASRPREGNTEAFF. CDR3 nucleotides: TGTGCCAGCAGGCCCCGGGAGGGGAACACTGAAGCTTTCTTT.

This clonotype was seen only a few times. The chain couples TRBV12-3 or TRBV12-4 to TRBJ1-3; unclear D gene. This CDR3 contains 17 residues. V was pared by 3 bases and J by 4 bases, with 19 bases between. The CDR3 DNA reads TGTGCCAGCAGTTTGGGTCCGAAGAGGGTCGTAGGAAACACCATATATTTT. As protein: CASSLGPKRVVGNTIYF.

This clonotype has at least ten counts. The chain recombines TRBV5-8 with TRBJ1-6; tentatively, D is TRBD1 (5 bases). The CDR3 totals 15 residues. CDR1 SGHTS and CDR2 YDEGEE come from the germline V gene. The germline V and J ends were trimmed by 4 bases and 7 bases, with 15 bases remaining between them. CDR3 nucleotide sequence: TGTGCCAGCAGCCCGCAGCAGGGTCCAAATTCACCCCTCCACTTT. Translation: CASSPQQGPNSPLHF.

Ten or more counts support this clonotype. The gene calls are TRBV6-1 and TRBJ1-1; D is unclear. Trimming stripped 2 bases from V and 6 bases from J, with 10 bases between. Germline V gives CDR1 MNHNS, CDR2 SASEGT. The CDR3 contains 13 residues. The DNA for the CDR3 is TGTGCCAGCAGTGAACTCGGACCATCTGAAGCTTTCTTT. The encoded protein is CASSELGPSEAFF.

This clonotype was counted many times. The chain employs TRBV7-3 and TRBJ2-2; D ambiguous. V was trimmed by 0 bases and J by 1 base, leaving 0 bases between them. Germline V gene sequence: CDR1 SGHTA, CDR2 FQGTGA. The CDR3 length is 13 residues. The CDR3 loop reads CASSLTNTGELFF. The DNA for the CDR3 is TGTGCCAGCAGCTTAACGAACACCGGGGAGCTGTTTTTT.

This clonotype came up a few times. The genes are TRBV7-9 and TRBJ1-6; D is uncertain. Per germline, CDR1 SEHNR and CDR2 FQNEAQ (reference sequence). This CDR3 has 15 residues. V lost 5 bases to trimming and J lost 7 bases, with 15 bases between them. The DNA of the CDR3 is TGTGCCAGCAGCGCTCGTCCGCGGTCCAATTCACCCCTCCACTTT. Encoded protein: CASSARPRSNSPLHF.

In this sample, this clonotype turned up many times. The chain carries TRBV7-9 and TRBJ2-1; D might be TRBD1 (6 bases). The CDR3 sequence is 17 residues long. V lost 5 bases to trimming and J lost 7 bases, with 24 bases between them. Germline CDR1 reads SEHNR; CDR2 reads FQNEAQ (reference sequence). The chain's CDR3 is CASSHRDLGGGRNEQFF. The DNA for the CDR3 is TGTGCCAGCAGCCATCGTGACCTTGGGGGCGGAAGAAATGAGCAGTTCTTC.

This clonotype has at least ten counts. The CDR3 is CSGRGLPTQETQYF. The CDR3 nucleotides are TGCAGTGGTAGGGGCTTGCCAACACAAGAGACCCAGTACTTC. J is TRBJ2-5 and V is TRBV20-1, with D possibly being TRBD1 (5 bases). The CDR3 spans 14 residues. Germline CDR1 and CDR2: DFQATT and SNEGSKA (reference sequence). Trimming removed 7 bases from V and 2 bases from J, with 17 bases in between.

This clonotype has ten or more counts. The chain employs TRBV7-2 and TRBJ2-5; TRBD1 might be the D (6 bases). Germline-derived CDR1 and CDR2 are SGHTA and FQGNSA. V gave up 5 bases and J gave up 5 bases, with 18 bases separating them. The CDR3 has 15 residues. DNA for the CDR3: TGTGCCAGCAGCACCCGGTCCCAGGGGAGCGAGACCCAGTACTTC. It specifies CASSTRSQGSETQYF.

The chain uses TRBV5-1 and TRBJ1-1; D not resolved. The germline V gene encodes CDR1 SGHRS and CDR2 YFSETQ. Trimming took off 2 bases at V and 1 base at J, with 6 bases between the two ends. CDR3 size: 13 residues. In DNA form, the CDR3 reads TGCGCCAGCAGCTTACAGACGAACACTGAAGCTTTCTTT. Translated: CASSLQTNTEAFF.

This clonotype was observed at least ten times. The chain uses TRBV12-3 or TRBV12-4 and TRBJ2-2; possible D gene TRBD1, 6 bases. The CDR3 contains 13 residues. The germline V and J ends were trimmed by 9 bases and 6 bases, with 14 bases remaining between them. CDR3 nucleotide sequence: TGTGCCAGTTGTAGTGAGGGGGCCGGGGAGCTGTTTTTT. It yields the protein CASCSEGAGELFF.

The chain carries TRBV5-1 and TRBJ1-3; unclear D gene. Germline CDR1 and CDR2: SGHRS and YFSETQ. This CDR3 contains 15 residues. V shed 2 bases and J shed 0 bases, with 9 bases lying between them. The CDR3 nucleotides are TGCGCCAGCAGCTTCGGGTCACCCTCTGGAAACACCATATATTTT. It specifies CASSFGSPSGNTIYF.

This clonotype was observed many times. The CDR3 DNA reads as TGCAGTGCTAGGGGGGACAGGTACAGGGATTCACCCCTCCACTTT. The encoded protein is CSARGDRYRDSPLHF. This chain uses TRBV20-1 with TRBJ1-6; TRBD1 matches at 8 bases. Unmatched junction bases numbered 9, after V lost 3 bases and J lost 8 bases. CDR3 length: 15 amino acids. Per germline, CDR1 DFQATT and CDR2 SNEGSKA (reference sequence).

In its sample, this clonotype was seen many times. The V and J genes are TRBV20-1 and TRBJ2-6; TRBD1 matches at 7 bases. With V trimmed by 8 bases and J by 0 bases, 7 bases remained unmatched. Germline V gives CDR1 DFQATT, CDR2 SNEGSKA (reference sequence). The CDR3 length is 15 residues. CDR3 loop: CSCRDSNSGANVLTF. Here the CDR3 DNA reads TGCAGTTGCCGGGACAGCAACTCTGGGGCCAACGTCCTGACTTTC.

This clonotype has a count of ten or more. The V and J genes are TRBV20-1 and TRBJ2-4; 9 nucleotides agree with TRBD1. The CDR3 spans 15 residues. J gave up 1 base and V 5 bases, and 6 bases lay outside the gene matches. The germline V gene has CDR1 DFQATT and CDR2 SNEGSKA (reference sequence). The DNA of the CDR3 is TGCAGTGCTTTGAGCGGACAGGGGGCCAAAAACATTCAGTACTTC. This codes for CSALSGQGAKNIQYF.

This clonotype has more than one count but fewer than ten. Being one base from a much bigger clone, this may be a read error. CDR3 loop: CASSFQGDTEAFF. The CDR3 nucleotides are TGTGCCAGCAGTTTTCAGGGGGACACTGAAGCTTTCTTT. This sequence joins TRBV12-3 or TRBV12-4 and TRBJ1-1; TRBD1 matches at 7 bases. Losses at the gene ends were 3 bases for V and 3 bases for J; bases not matched to a gene: 1. CDR3 length: 13 residues.

This clonotype showed up many times. CDR3 in amino acids: CAISATGSDTQYF. The CDR3 DNA reads TGTGCCATCAGTGCGACAGGGTCAGATACGCAGTATTTT. The chain links TRBV10-3 to TRBJ2-3, with TRBD1 matching 7 bases. This CDR3 is 13 amino acids long. In germline, CDR1 is ENHRY, CDR2 SYGVKD. The V segment lost 4 bases and the J segment 4 bases; nucleotides outside the gene matches: 2.

This clonotype was recorded a few times. The chain couples TRBV6-2 or TRBV6-3 to TRBJ1-5; 8 bases match TRBD1. The germline gives CDR1 MNHEY, CDR2 SVGEGT. V lost 5 bases, J lost 6 bases, and 9 bases stayed unmatched. CDR3 length equals 15 residues. The CDR3: CASSVPRGRGQPQHF. Here the CDR3 DNA reads TGTGCCAGCAGTGTTCCCAGGGGGCGCGGTCAGCCCCAGCATTTT.

This clonotype was seen more than once but under ten times. V usage is TRBV6-5 and J usage is TRBJ1-2; no clear D gene. The germline V gene has CDR1 MNHEY and CDR2 SVGAGI. V lost 0 bases to trimming and J lost 1 base, with 9 bases between them. This CDR3 has 15 residues. The CDR3 region is CASSYSSLGNYGYTF. In nucleotides, the CDR3 is TGTGCCAGCAGTTACTCCTCTCTGGGTAACTATGGCTACACCTTC.

This sequence joins TRBV5-1 and TRBJ1-1, with 9 bases lining up with TRBD1. The CDR3 spans 15 residues. V shed 2 bases, J shed 4 bases, and the junction held 6 bases outside the gene matches. CDR1 is SGHRS, CDR2 YFSETQ, per germline. The CDR3 loop reads CASSLGTGIGTEAFF. In DNA form, the CDR3 reads TGCGCCAGCAGCTTAGGGACAGGGATTGGCACTGAAGCTTTCTTT.

This clonotype was picked up many times. The chain links TRBV7-7 to TRBJ1-5; the D is unclear. V was shortened by 3 bases and J by 7 bases, with 22 bases between the two germline ends. Germline-derived CDR1 and CDR2 are SSHAT and FNYEAQ (reference sequence). CDR3 length equals 17 residues. Written as DNA, the CDR3 is TGTGCCAGCAGCTTTGTCTTCGGTGCGGTTGGTCGGCAGCCCCAGCATTTT. It yields the protein CASSFVFGAVGRQPQHF.

Concerning this clonotype itself: A read error may produce the germline difference seen at one junction end. The chain employs TRBV7-2 and TRBJ1-2, with 7 bases fitting TRBD1. Looked up from germline, CDR1 is SGHTA and CDR2 is FQGNSA. CDR3 size: 14 residues. The CDR3 sequence: CANSLAGTAYGYTF. Written as DNA, the CDR3 is TGTGCCAACAGCTTAGCCGGGACAGCCTATGGCTACACCTTC.

This clonotype occurred a few times. The chain combines TRBV5-1 with TRBJ1-1; 11 positions match TRBD1. The V segment lost 3 bases and the J segment 2 bases; nucleotides outside the gene matches: 12. The CDR3 runs to 18 residues. Germline CDR1 reads SGHRS; CDR2 reads YFSETQ. The CDR3 sequence: CASSSAVLDRGRNTEAFF. Written as DNA, the CDR3 is TGCGCCAGCAGCTCGGCAGTATTGGACAGGGGGCGCAACACTGAAGCTTTCTTT.